Presented here are 6 T cell receptor beta chains from one specimen sequenced in a study of CD8+CD57+ T cells in acquired aplastic anemia. Genomic DNA, serving as template, underwent TCR beta VDJ and CDR3 profiling. One entry per CDR3 protein results from TCRdb running MiXCR on the reads. The sample shows around 220,000 distinct CDR3 sequences, roughly 53% of them seen only once. Patients selected for sequencing had displayed CD8+CD57+ cell expansion by flow cytometry. Sequenced input: sorted CD4+, CD8+, or CD8+CD57+ T cells (not recorded which) from PBMCs. The receptor source for this set is a human donor with aplastic anemia.

The chain carries TRBV7-8 and TRBJ2-2; 7 bases agree with TRBD1. The CDR3 length is 15 residues. V was pared by 4 bases and J by 3 bases, with 5 bases of the junction left unmatched. Per the germline V gene, CDR1 is SGHVS and CDR2 is FQNEAQ. The CDR3: CASSSPQGDTGELFF. The CDR3 DNA follows: TGTGCCAGCAGCTCTCCTCAGGGGGACACCGGGGAGCTGTTTTTT.

This clonotype was counted at least ten times. The rearrangement uses TRBV7-2 and TRBJ1-5, with a possible D match to TRBD1 (6 bases). The germline V and J ends were trimmed by 5 bases and 4 bases, with 21 bases remaining between them. CDR1 is SGHTA, CDR2 FQGNSA, per germline. The CDR3 totals 17 residues. CDR3 region: CASSTSYGQIKNQPQHF. The CDR3, as DNA: TGTGCCAGCAGCACCTCCTACGGACAGATTAAAAATCAGCCCCAGCATTTT.

This clonotype appeared many times. The V gene is TRBV7-8, the J gene TRBJ2-7; 11 bases fit TRBD2. V was pared by 5 bases and J by 4 bases, with 4 bases of the junction left unmatched. The V gene's germline CDR1 is SGHVS and CDR2 FQNEAQ. The CDR3 length is 14 residues. The CDR3 loop is CASSLSGGDYEQYF. The CDR3 DNA reads TGTGCCAGCAGCCTTAGCGGGGGGGATTACGAGCAGTACTTC.

The rearrangement links TRBV10-3 to TRBJ2-7; perhaps D is TRBD1 or TRBD2 (5 bases each). Germline lookup yields CDR1 ENHRY and CDR2 SYGVKD. The CDR3 is 14 residues long. Trimming took off 2 bases at V and 1 base at J, with 9 bases between the two ends. The CDR3 DNA reads TGTGCCATCAGTGAGGGGGGATCGTCCTACGAGCAGTACTTC. Encoded protein: CAISEGGSSYEQYF.

This clonotype was recorded many times. This chain joins TRBV6-1 and TRBJ2-7; maybe TRBD2 (5 bases). The CDR3 loop spans 11 amino acids. The V end was cut by 7 bases, the J end by 3 bases, with 7 bases between. CDR1 and CDR2 (germline): MNHNS, SASEGT. Here the CDR3 reads CASTGVYEQYF. In DNA, the CDR3 is TGTGCCAGCACCGGGGTCTACGAGCAGTACTTC.

This clonotype has only one observation. This chain uses TRBV7-2 with TRBJ2-2, with D possibly matching TRBD1 (6 bases). Trimming shortened V by 2 bases and J by 10 bases, and 11 bases separated the two germline ends. The CDR3 runs 13 residues. The germline CDR1 and CDR2 sequences are SGHTA and FQGNSA. The CDR3 coding sequence is TGTGCCAGCAGCTTACCAGGGGCGTTGGAGCTGTTTTTT. Its translation: CASSLPGALELFF.